This T cell receptor (beta chain) was captured by sequencing in a study of cytomegalovirus exposure and HLA in healthy donors. Points from the study as a whole: When analyzed later, a missense DCLRE1C variant was found to be linked to TCR beta V- and J-gene trimming. Later examination showed HLA-associated TCR beta chains had greater clonal expansion than equally common others. Later work associated over 15,000 TCR beta sequences with HLA alleles at 0.05 false discovery rate.

Regarding donors, all were healthy bone marrow donors. Germline V gene data show CDR1 as SGHRS and CDR2 as YFSETQ. V was pared by 3 bases and J by 7 bases, with 11 bases of the junction left unmatched. The CDR3 has 15 amino acids. The PCR ran on 60 Vbeta and 13 Jbeta primers. Clones were sequenced by immunoSEQ multiplex PCR, and TCRdb holds only the in-frame ones, with some missing. The sample contains over 150,000 clones, 70% to 80% of which appear only once. The sample holds a few counts of this clone. Its antigen is undetermined. The sequence came from a man in his thirties or forties in good health and CMV-seropositive. The sample comprised PBMCs. The V and J genes are TRBV5-1 and TRBJ2-7, with TRBD1 identical over 9 bases. This chain's CDR3 is CASSWAGQGSGEQYF. The CDR3 DNA reads as TGCGCCAGCAGCTGGGCGGGACAGGGCTCTGGGGAGCAGTACTTC. The full variable domain, its missing parts supplied by reference TRBV5-1 and TRBJ2-7, is KAGVTQTPRYLIKTRGQQVTLSCSPISGHRSVSWYQQTPGQGLQFLFEYFSETQRNKGNFPGRFSGRQFSNSRSEMNVSTLELGDSALYLCASSWAGQGSGEQYFGPGTRLTVT.